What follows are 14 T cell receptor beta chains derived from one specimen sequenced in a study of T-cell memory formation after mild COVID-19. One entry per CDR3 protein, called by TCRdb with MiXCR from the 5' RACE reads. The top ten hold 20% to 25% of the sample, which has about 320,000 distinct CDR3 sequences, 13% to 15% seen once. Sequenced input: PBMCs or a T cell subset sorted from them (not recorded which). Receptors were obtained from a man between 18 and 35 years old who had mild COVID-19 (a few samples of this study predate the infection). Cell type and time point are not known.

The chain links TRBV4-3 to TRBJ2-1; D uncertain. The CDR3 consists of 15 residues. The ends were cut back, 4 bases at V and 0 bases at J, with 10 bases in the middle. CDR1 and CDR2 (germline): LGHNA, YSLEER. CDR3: CASSPDWSSYNEQFF. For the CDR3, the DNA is TGCGCCAGCAGCCCTGACTGGAGCTCCTACAATGAGCAGTTCTTC.

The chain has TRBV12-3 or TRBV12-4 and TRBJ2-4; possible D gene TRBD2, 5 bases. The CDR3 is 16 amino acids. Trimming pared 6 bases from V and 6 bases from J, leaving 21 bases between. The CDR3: CASRDFSYSSGNIQYF. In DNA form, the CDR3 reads TGTGCCAGCAGGGACTTCTCCTACTCCTCCGGAAACATTCAGTACTTC.

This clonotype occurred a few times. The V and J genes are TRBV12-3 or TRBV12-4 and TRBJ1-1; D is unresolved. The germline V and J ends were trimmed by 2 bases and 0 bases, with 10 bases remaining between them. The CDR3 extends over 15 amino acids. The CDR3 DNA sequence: TGTGCCAGCAGTTTACTGAGACCGATGAACACTGAAGCTTTCTTT. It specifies CASSLLRPMNTEAFF.

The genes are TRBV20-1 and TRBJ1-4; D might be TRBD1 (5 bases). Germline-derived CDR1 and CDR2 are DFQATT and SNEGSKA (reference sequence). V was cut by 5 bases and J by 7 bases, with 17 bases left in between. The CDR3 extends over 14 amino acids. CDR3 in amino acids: CSAPSTAYAEKLFF. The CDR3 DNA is TGCAGTGCTCCTTCGACAGCGTACGCTGAAAAACTGTTTTTT.

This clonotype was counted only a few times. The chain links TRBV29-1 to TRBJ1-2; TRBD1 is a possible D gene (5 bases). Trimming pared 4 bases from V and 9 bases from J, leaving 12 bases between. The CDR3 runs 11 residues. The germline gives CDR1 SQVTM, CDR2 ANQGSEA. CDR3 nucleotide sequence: TGCAGCGTTGTGGGTAGGGGACGCTACACCTTC. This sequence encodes CSVVGRGRYTF.

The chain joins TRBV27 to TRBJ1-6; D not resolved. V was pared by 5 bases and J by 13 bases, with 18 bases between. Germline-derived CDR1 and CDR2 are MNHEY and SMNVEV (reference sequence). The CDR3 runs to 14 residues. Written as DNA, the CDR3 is TGTGCCAGCAGTGCCCCCGGACGGACCGTCCCCCTCCACTTT. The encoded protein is CASSAPGRTVPLHF.

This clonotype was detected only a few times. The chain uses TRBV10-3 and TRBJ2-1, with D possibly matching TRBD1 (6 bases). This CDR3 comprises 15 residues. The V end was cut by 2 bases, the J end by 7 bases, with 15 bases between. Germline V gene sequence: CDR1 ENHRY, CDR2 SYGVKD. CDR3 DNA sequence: TGTGCCATCAGTGAGGGCAAGGGGGAAAAGAATGAGCAGTTCTTC. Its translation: CAISEGKGEKNEQFF.

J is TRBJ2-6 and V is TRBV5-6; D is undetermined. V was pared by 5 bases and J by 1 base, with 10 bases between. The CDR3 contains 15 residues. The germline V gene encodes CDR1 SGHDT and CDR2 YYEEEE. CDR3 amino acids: CASRTSVSGANVLTF. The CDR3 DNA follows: TGTGCCAGCAGGACCTCGGTATCTGGGGCCAACGTCCTGACTTTC.

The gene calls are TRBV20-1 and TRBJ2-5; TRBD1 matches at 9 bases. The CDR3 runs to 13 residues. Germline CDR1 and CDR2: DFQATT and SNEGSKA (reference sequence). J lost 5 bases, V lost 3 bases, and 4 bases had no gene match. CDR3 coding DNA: TGCAGTGCTAGGGACAGGGGCGGGGAGACCCAGTACTTC. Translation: CSARDRGGETQYF.

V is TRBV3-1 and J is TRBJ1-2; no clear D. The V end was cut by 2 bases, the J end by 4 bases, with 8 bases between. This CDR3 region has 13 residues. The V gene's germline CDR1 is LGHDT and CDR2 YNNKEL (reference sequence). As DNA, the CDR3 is TGTGCCAGCAGCCAATTGGGTTCCTATGGCTACACCTTC. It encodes CASSQLGSYGYTF.

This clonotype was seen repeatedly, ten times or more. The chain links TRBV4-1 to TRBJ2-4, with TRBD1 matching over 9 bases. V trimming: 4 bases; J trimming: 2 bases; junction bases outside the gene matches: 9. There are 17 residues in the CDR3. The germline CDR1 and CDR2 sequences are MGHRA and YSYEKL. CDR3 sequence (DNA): TGCGCCAGCAGCCGCGGACAGGGGTTCGCAACCAAAAACATTCAGTACTTC. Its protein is CASSRGQGFATKNIQYF.

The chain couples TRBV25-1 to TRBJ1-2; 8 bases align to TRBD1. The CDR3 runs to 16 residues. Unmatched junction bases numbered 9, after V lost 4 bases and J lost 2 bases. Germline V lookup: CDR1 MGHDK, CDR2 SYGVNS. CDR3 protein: CASSAAGQENNYGYTF. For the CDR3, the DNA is TGTGCCAGCAGTGCCGCGGGACAGGAAAACAACTATGGCTACACCTTC.

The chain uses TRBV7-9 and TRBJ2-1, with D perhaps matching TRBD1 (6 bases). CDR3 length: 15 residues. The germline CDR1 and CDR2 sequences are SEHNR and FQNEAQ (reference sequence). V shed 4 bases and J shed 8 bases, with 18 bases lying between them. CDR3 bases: TGTGCCAGCAGCTCAGCTCCCCAGGGGTTGGATGAGCAGTTCTTC. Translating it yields CASSSAPQGLDEQFF. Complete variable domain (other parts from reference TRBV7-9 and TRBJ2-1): DTGVSQNPRHKITKRGQNVTFRCDPISEHNRLYWYRQTLGQGPEFLTYFQNEAQLEKSRLLSDRFSAERPKGSFSTLEIQRTEQGDSAMYLCASSSAPQGLDEQFFGPGTRLTVL.

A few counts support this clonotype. Written as DNA, the CDR3 is TGCGCCAGCAGATCAGGGGGTTCGGACACTGAAGCTTTCTTT. It is translated as CASRSGGSDTEAFF. The chain is built from TRBV5-1 and TRBJ1-1, with 7 positions matching TRBD1. The CDR3 runs 14 residues. The germline V gene has CDR1 SGHRS and CDR2 YFSETQ. V lost 5 bases to trimming and J lost 3 bases; unmatched junction nucleotides: 7.